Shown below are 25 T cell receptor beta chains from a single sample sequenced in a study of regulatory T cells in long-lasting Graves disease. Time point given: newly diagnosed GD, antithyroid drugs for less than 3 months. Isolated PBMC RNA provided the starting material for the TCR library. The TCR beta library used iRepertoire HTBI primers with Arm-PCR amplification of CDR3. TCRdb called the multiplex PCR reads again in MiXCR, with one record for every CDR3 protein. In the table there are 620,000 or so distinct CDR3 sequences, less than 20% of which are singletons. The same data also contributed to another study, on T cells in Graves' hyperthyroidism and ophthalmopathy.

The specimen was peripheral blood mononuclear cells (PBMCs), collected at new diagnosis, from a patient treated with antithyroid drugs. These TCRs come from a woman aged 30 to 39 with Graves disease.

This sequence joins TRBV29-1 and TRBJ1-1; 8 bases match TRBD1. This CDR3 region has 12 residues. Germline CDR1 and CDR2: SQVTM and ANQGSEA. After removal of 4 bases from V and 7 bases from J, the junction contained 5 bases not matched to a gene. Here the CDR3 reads CSVARGTGEAFF. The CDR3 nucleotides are TGCAGCGTTGCCCGGGGGACAGGTGAAGCTTTCTTT.

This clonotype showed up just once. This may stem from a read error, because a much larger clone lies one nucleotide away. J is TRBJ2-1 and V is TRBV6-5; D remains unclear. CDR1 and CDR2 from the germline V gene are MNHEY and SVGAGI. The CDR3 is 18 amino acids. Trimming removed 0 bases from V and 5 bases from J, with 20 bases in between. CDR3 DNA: TGTGCCAGCAGTTACTCGGTTGAAGTGACTGGCGGAGACAATGAGCAGTTCTTC. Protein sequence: CASSYSVEVTGGDNEQFF.

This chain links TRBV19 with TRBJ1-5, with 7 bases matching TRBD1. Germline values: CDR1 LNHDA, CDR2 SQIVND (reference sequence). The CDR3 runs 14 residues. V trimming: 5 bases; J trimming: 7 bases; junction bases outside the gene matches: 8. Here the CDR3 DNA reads TGTGCCAGTAGTGCTGGACAGGTGTTACAGCCCCAGCATTTT. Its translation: CASSAGQVLQPQHF.

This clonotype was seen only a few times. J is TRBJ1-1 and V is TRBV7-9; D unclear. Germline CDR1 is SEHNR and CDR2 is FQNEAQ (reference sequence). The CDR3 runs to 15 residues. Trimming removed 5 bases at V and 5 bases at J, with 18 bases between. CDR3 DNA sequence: TGTGCCAGCAGCCCCCAACCGGCCGGAGGAACTGAAGCTTTCTTT. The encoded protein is CASSPQPAGGTEAFF.

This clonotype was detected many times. The DNA for the CDR3 is TGTGCCAGCAGTTCCCCGGGGGGGGAGGGCTATGGCTACACCTTC. Amino acids: CASSSPGGEGYGYTF. J is TRBJ1-2 and V is TRBV6-5; D is possibly TRBD1 (5 bases). The CDR3 extends over 15 amino acids. The V end was cut by 4 bases, the J end by 4 bases, with 16 bases between. Per the germline V gene, CDR1 is MNHEY and CDR2 is SVGAGI.

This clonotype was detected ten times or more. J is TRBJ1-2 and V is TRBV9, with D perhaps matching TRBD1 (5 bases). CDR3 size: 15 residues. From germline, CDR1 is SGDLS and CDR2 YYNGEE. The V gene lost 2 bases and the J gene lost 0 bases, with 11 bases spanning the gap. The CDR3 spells CASSVQGRANYGYTF. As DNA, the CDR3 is TGTGCCAGCAGCGTTCAGGGCCGAGCTAACTATGGCTACACCTTC.

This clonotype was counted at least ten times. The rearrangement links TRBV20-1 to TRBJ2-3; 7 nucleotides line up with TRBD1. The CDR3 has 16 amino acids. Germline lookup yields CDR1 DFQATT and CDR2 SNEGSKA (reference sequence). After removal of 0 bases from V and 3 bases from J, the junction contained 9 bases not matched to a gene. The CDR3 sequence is CSARDPQTGSTDTQYF. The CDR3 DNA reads TGCAGTGCTAGAGATCCCCAGACAGGGTCAACAGATACGCAGTATTTT.

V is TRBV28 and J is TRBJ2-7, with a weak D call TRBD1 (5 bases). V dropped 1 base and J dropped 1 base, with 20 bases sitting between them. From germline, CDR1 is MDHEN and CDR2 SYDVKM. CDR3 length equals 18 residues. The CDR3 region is CASSLSGQGIRQSYEQYF. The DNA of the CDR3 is TGTGCCAGCAGTTTATCCGGCCAGGGAATCCGTCAATCCTACGAGCAGTACTTC.

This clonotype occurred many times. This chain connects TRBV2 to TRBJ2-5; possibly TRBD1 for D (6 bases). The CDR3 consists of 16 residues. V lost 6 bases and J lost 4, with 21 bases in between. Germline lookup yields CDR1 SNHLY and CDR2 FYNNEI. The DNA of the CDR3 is TGTGCCAGCAGGAACTGGGGGCAGGGTGGTATAGAGACCCAGTACTTC. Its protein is CASRNWGQGGIETQYF.

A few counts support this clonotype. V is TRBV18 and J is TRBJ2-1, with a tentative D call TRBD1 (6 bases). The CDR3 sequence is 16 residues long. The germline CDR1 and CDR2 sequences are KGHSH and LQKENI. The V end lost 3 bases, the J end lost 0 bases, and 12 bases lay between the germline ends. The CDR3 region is CASSPPGHSSYNEQFF. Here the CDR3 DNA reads TGTGCCAGCTCACCCCCGGGACACAGCTCCTACAATGAGCAGTTCTTC. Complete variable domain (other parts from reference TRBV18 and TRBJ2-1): NAGVMQNPRHLVRRRGQEARLRCSPMKGHSHVYWYRQLPEEGLKFMVYLQKENIIDESGMPKERFSAEFPKEGPSILRIQQVVRGDSAAYFCASSPPGHSSYNEQFFGPGTRLTVL.

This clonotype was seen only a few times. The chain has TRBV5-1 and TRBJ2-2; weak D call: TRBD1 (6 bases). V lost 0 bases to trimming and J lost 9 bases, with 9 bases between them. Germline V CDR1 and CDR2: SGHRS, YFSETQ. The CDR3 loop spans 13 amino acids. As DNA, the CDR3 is TGCGCCAGCAGCTTGGGGGGGCTCCGGGAGCTGTTTTTT. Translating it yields CASSLGGLRELFF.

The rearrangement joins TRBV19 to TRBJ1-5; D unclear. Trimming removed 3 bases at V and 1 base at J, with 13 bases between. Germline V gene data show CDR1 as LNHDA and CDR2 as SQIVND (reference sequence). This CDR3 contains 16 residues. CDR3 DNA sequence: TGTGCCAGTAGTATGGCGATGGGGATGAGCAATCAGCCCCAGCATTTT. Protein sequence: CASSMAMGMSNQPQHF.

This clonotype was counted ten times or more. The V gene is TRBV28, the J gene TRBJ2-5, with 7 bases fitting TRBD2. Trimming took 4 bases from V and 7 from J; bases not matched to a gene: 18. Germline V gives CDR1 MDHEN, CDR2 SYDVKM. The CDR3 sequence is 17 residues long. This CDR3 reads CASSSPPGRESGGTQYF. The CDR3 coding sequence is TGTGCCAGCAGTTCCCCCCCGGGGCGGGAGAGCGGTGGGACCCAGTACTTC.

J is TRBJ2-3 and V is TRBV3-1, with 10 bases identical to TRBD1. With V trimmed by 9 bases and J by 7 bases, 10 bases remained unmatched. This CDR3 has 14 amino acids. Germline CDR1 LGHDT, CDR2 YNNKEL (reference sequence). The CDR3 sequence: CASRQGALTNTQYF. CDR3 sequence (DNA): TGTGCCAGTAGACAGGGGGCCCTTACGAATACGCAGTATTTT.

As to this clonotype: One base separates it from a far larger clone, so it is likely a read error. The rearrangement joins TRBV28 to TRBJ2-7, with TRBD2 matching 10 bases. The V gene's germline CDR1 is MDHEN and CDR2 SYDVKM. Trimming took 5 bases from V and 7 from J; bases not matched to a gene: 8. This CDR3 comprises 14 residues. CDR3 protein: CASSLAGARNEQYF. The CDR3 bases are TGTGCCAGCAGTCTAGCGGGAGCGAGGAATGAGCAGTACTTC.

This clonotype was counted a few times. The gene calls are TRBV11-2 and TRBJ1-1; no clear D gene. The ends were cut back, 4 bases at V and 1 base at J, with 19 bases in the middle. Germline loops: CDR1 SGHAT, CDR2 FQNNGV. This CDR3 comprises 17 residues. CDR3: CASSSILAGPGNTEAFF. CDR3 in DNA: TGTGCCAGCAGCTCCATTCTGGCGGGTCCCGGGAACACTGAAGCTTTCTTT.

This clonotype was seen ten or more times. As DNA, the CDR3 is TGTGCCAGCAGTTATCTGGCTCAAGGGGGTGTCAAGCTGTTTTTT. Translating it yields CASSYLAQGGVKLFF. The chain combines TRBV6-5 with TRBJ2-2, with a weak D call TRBD1 (6 bases). V lost 3 bases and J 12 bases, leaving 20 bases between the germline ends. The CDR3 consists of 15 residues. Per the germline V gene, CDR1 is MNHEY and CDR2 is SVGAGI.

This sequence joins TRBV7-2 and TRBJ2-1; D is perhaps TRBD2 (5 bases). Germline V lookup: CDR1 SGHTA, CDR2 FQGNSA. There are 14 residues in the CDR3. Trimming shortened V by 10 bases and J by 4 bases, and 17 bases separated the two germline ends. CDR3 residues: CATTLVATYNEQFF. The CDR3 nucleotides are TGTGCCACTACACTAGTGGCGACTTACAATGAGCAGTTCTTC. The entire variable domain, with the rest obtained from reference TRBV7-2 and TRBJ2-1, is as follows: GAGVSQSPSNKVTEKGKDVELRCDPISGHTALYWYRQSLGQGLEFLIYFQGNSAPDKSGLPSDRFSAERTGGSVSTLTIQRTQQEDSAVYLCATTLVATYNEQFFGPGTRLTVL.

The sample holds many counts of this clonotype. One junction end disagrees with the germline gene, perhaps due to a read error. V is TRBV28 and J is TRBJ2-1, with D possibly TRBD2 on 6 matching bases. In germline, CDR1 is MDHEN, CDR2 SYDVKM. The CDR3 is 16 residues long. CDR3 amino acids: CASSSPGSGTYDEQFF. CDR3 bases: TGTGCCAGCAGTTCCCCCGGGAGCGGAACCTACGATGAGCAGTTCTTC.

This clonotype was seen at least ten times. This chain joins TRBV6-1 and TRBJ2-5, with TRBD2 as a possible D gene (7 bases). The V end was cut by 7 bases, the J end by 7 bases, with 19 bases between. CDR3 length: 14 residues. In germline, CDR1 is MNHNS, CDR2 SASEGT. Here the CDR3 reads CASMPRGAPGTQYF. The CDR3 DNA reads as TGTGCCAGCATGCCCCGGGGGGCCCCAGGGACCCAGTACTTC.

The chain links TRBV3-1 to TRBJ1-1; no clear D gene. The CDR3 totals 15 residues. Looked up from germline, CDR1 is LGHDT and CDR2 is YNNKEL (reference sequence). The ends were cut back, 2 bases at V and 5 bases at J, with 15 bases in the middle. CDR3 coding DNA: TGTGCCAGCAGCCAAAGTTGGGGAAAGAGGACTGAAGCTTTCTTT. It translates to CASSQSWGKRTEAFF.

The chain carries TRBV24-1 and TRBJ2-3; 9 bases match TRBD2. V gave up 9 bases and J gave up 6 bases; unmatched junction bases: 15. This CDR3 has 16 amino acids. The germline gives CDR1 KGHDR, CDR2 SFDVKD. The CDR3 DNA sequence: TGTGCCACCTCGAGAAGAGGGACTAGCAATTTTGATACGCAGTATTTT. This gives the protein CATSRRGTSNFDTQYF.

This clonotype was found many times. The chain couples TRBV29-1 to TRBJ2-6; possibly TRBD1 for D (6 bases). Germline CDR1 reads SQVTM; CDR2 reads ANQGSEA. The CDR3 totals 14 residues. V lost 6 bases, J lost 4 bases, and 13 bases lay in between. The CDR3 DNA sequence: TGCAGCGTCTCAGGGGTAGCAGGGGCCAACGTCCTGACTTTC. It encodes CSVSGVAGANVLTF.

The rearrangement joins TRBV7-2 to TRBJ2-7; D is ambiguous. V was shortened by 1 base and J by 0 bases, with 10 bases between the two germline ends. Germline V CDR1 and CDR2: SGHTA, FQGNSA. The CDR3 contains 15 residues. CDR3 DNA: TGTGCCAGCAGCTTAGATACGGGCAGCTCCTACGAGCAGTACTTC. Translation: CASSLDTGSSYEQYF.

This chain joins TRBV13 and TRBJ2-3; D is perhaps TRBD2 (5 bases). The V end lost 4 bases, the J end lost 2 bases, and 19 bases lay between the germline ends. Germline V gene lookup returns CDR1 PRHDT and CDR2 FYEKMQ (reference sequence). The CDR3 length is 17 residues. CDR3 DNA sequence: TGTGCCAGCAGCTCCTCTGGACTTGCCCGGAACACAGATACGCAGTATTTT. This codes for CASSSSGLARNTDTQYF.